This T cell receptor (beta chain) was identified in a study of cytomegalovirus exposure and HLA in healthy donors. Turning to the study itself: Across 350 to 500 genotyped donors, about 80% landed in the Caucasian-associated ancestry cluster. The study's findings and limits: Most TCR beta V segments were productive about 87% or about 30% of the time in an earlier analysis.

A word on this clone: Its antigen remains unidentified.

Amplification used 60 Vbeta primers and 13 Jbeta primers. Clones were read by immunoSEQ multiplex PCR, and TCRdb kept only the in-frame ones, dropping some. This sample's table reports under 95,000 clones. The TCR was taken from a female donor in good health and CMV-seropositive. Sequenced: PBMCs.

Written as DNA, the CDR3 is TGCAGTGCCCCCGTTTTTGGCTACACCTTC. Protein: CSAPVFGYTF. The chain is built from TRBV20-1 and TRBJ1-2; D call uncertain. The CDR3 is 10 amino acids. Looked up from germline, CDR1 is DFQATT and CDR2 is SNEGSKA (reference sequence). Trimming left V 6 bases short and J 7 bases short, with 9 bases between.